This T cell receptor (beta chain) is from a study of shared clonotypes between healthy human individuals. The V gene's germline CDR1 is SGHTA and CDR2 FQGTGA. The CDR3 loop spans 13 amino acids. V was clipped by 5 bases and J by 3 bases, with 10 bases between them. Findings of the study overall: Sharing of clonotypes among donors was expected to vary with sequencing depth.

Generated by immunoSEQ multiplex PCR, the TCRdb table keeps only in-frame clones and is missing some. The sample includes roughly 700,000 clones, 74% of them seen just once. A note on this clone: Its specificity is not known.

Sequenced input: memory CD4+ T cells sorted from blood. As for subset: CD45RA-negative fraction. The chain links TRBV7-3 to TRBJ1-1; possibly TRBD1 for D (5 bases). The source of this sequence is a woman aged 25 to 39 in good health. CDR3 nucleotide sequence: TGTGCCAGCAGCAGAGGGGCAGACACTGAAGCTTTCTTT. It is translated as CASSRGADTEAFF.